This T cell receptor (beta chain) was profiled in a study of regulatory T cells in long-lasting Graves disease. Study at large: Graves' disease counted as persistent after over 5 years of antithyroid drugs with positive TSH receptor antibodies. Study results and limitations: Relative to newly diagnosed Graves' patients, persistent ones had lower TCR diversity. Favoring TRBV28, TRBJ1-2 and TRBJ2-5 was a feature seen in persistent disease.

The sample holds a few counts of this clonotype. The target antigen is unknown. Sequencing libraries for TCR beta were prepared with iRepertoire HTBI primers and Arm-PCR of CDR3 regions. TCRdb ran MiXCR on the multiplex PCR reads and lists one entry per CDR3 protein. The data show 450,000 or so distinct CDR3 sequences, 20% to 25% seen once. The CDR3 has 15 amino acids. Germline V lookup: CDR1 GTSNPN, CDR2 SVGIG (reference sequence). Unmatched junction bases numbered 9, after V lost 2 bases and J lost 4 bases. Time point defined: persistent/refractory GD, antithyroid drugs over 5 years with positive TRAb. PBMCs were the source of the RNA used for TCR sequencing. Diagnoses of Graves' disease were made by American Thyroid Association guidelines.

The chain links TRBV30 to TRBJ1-1; 8 nucleotides agree with TRBD1. The receptor was derived from a female donor with Graves disease. The sample here was peripheral blood mononuclear cells (PBMCs), taken when the disease was refractory, from a patient treated with antithyroid drugs. The CDR3 spells CAWSPQGVGSTEAFF. DNA of the CDR3: TGTGCCTGGAGTCCACAGGGGGTCGGGAGCACTGAAGCTTTCTTT.